This T cell receptor beta chain was found in a study of T-cell reconstitution after alpha-beta-depleted transplantation in children. Study-wide points: T-cell counts and diversity were attributed mostly to newly produced T cells one year after transplant. At around two months after transplant, the alpha-beta T cells were reportedly derived from several hundred expanded clones that came from non-depleted graft cells. For some patients, TCRbeta diversity was high at day 60 because of recipient T cells and thymic progenitors that survived.

Unique molecular identifiers were used in preparing the TCRbeta library. Each CDR3 protein is one row after TCRdb ran MiXCR on the PCR reads. The sample holds some 550,000 distinct CDR3 sequences, approximately 22% seen once. Trimming removed 2 bases from V and 7 bases from J, with 15 bases in between. Germline CDR1 reads SGHTA; CDR2 reads FQGNSA. The CDR3 has 15 amino acids. Comments on this clonotype: The antigen remains undetermined.

The receptor's source is a boy younger than two who had a stem cell transplant for acute myeloid leukemia, so the T cells may come from the graft donor. Here the sequenced sample was PBMCs, mostly from graft donor cells, taken 360 days after TCRalphabeta/CD19-depleted stem cell transplant. This chain joins TRBV7-2 and TRBJ1-5, with D tentatively TRBD1 (6 bases). This CDR3 is CASSLSGTLLQPQHF. CDR3 sequence (DNA): TGTGCCAGCAGCTTAAGTGGGACATTACTCCAGCCCCAGCATTTT.